Listed below are T cell receptor beta chains from one sample, sequenced in a study of shared clonotypes between healthy human individuals. Generated by immunoSEQ multiplex PCR, the TCRdb table keeps only in-frame clones and is missing some. The sample records more than 850,000 clones, about 84% being singletons. Material for sequencing was memory CD4+ T cells from PBMCs. Receptors originate from a man between 18 and 29 years old in good health. Some clones in this sample may be carry-over from other donors' samples. CDR3s include the opening cysteine and the closing phenylalanine or tryptophan. The D gene is left open where the match is weak. Clone size is given for some rows only: seen once, a few or many times, or a class if the clone is expanded.

NA	TRBV5-1	once	TRBJ2-5	TGCGCCAGCAGCTTGACAGGTTTGCAAGAGACCCAGTACTTC	CASSLTGLQETQYF
TRBD1	TRBV2	NA	TRBJ1-4	TGTGCCAGCAGGATGTTGGAGGGGGCGTATGAAAAACTGTTTTTT	CASRMLEGAYEKLFF
NA	TRBV16	NA	TRBJ1-5	TGTGCCAGCAGCCCCGGACAGACGGGCAATCAGCCCCAGCATTTT	CASSPGQTGNQPQHF
NA	TRBV6-5	NA	TRBJ1-1	TGTGCCAGCTGGACGGCTGAAGCTTTCTTT	CASWTAEAFF
NA	TRBV5-1	NA	TRBJ2-3	TGCGCCAGCAGCTTGGTCTCTGGGGCCACAGATACGCAGTATTTT	CASSLVSGATDTQYF
TRBD2	TRBV7-2	NA	TRBJ2-1	TGTGCCAGCAGCTCCGAACCGGGACTAGAAGCTGAGCAGTTCTTC	CASSSEPGLEAEQFF
NA	TRBV11-2	NA	TRBJ1-2	TGTGCCAGCAGCTTGCTTAGGTCTAACTATGGCTACACCTTC	CASSLLRSNYGYTF
NA	TRBV5-1	NA	TRBJ2-5	TGCGCCAGCAGCTTGGGGAGTAAACGAGAGACCCAGTACTTC	CASSLGSKRETQYF
TRBD1	TRBV29-1	few	TRBJ1-4	TGCAGCGTGCATCCAGGGGGGGGTGAAAAACTGTTTTTT	CSVHPGGGEKLFF
NA	TRBV5-6	NA	TRBJ2-7	TGTGCCAGCAGCTTGTATCCCGGGTACGAGCAGTACTTC	CASSLYPGYEQYF
NA	TRBV18	NA	TRBJ1-2	TGTGCCAGCTCACCACCGTCGGCAGGGGCCATGAGGGGCTACACCTTC	CASSPPSAGAMRGYTF
NA	TRBV5-1	NA	TRBJ1-1	TGCGCCAGCAGCCCTAACCCGGACAGTCTGAACACTGAAGCTTTCTTT	CASSPNPDSLNTEAFF
NA	TRBV4-1	NA	TRBJ1-4	TGCGCCAGCAGCCAAGATAAGGGGGTTAATGAAAAACTGTTTTTT	CASSQDKGVNEKLFF
TRBD1	TRBV5-8	NA	TRBJ1-1	TGTGCCAGCAGCCGACGGAGGCTCGGGACAGGGACAAACACTGAAGCTTTCTTT	CASSRRRLGTGTNTEAFF
NA	TRBV7-9	NA	TRBJ2-1	TGTGCCAGCAGCTTAGCGGACAACGGTGAGCAGTTCTTC	CASSLADNGEQFF
TRBD2	TRBV6-5	NA	TRBJ2-7	TGTGCCAGCAGGGAGGGGGTAGCGGGAGTTTACGAGCAGTACTTC	CASREGVAGVYEQYF
NA	TRBV28	NA	TRBJ2-1	TGTGCCAGCAGTTTGGCGCCTAGCTCCTACAATGAGCAGTTCTTC	CASSLAPSSYNEQFF
TRBD2	TRBV12-5	few	TRBJ2-1	TGTGCTAGTGGTTTGGCGGGAGGGCTAGCGGGAGAGCAGTTCTTC	CASGLAGGLAGEQFF
NA	TRBV7-8	NA	TRBJ2-5	TGTGCCAGCAGCCTTCGGGTCTTACAAGAGACCCAGTACTTC	CASSLRVLQETQYF
TRBD1	TRBV30	NA	TRBJ1-6	TGTGCCTGGGACCGGGACAGGGGGATTGGGGCCCTCCACTTT	CAWDRDRGIGALHF
TRBD2	TRBV7-2	NA	TRBJ2-1	TGTGCCAGCAGCTTAGGAGCTAGCGGTACAATGACGGGGCAGTTCTTC	CASSLGASGTMTGQFF
TRBD1	TRBV5-1	NA	TRBJ2-2	TGCGCCAGCAGCTTGCCGGGACAGGGAGGCACCGGGGAGCTGTTTTTT	CASSLPGQGGTGELFF
NA	TRBV7-6	NA	TRBJ1-2	TGTGCCAGCAAGCCCTGGGGGGGGGCTGGCTACACCTTC	CASKPWGGAGYTF
NA	TRBV6-1	NA	TRBJ2-7	TGTGCCAGCCGACTGGACTCCCTCGGCTACGAGCAGTACTTC	CASRLDSLGYEQYF
NA	TRBV6-1	NA	TRBJ1-1	TGTGCCAGCAGTCTTAACGGGCTTAACACTGAAGCTTTCTTT	CASSLNGLNTEAFF
NA	TRBV5-1	NA	TRBJ1-5	TGCGCCAGCAGCTTGGAATCAGGGGCCCAGCCCCAGCATTTT	CASSLESGAQPQHF
NA	TRBV18	NA	TRBJ1-1	TGTGCCACCCGGACGGAGAACACTGAAGCTTTCTTT	CATRTENTEAFF
TRBD2	TRBV18	NA	TRBJ2-5	TGTGCCAGCTCACCATCCTCAGCGGGATGGGAGACCCAGTACTTC	CASSPSSAGWETQYF
NA	TRBV28	NA	TRBJ2-7	TGTGCCAGCAGATCTGGGTTCTACGAGCAGTACTTC	CASRSGFYEQYF
TRBD2	TRBV28	NA	TRBJ2-2	TGTGCCAGCAGTTTAGGCGGGGGAAGGTTGACCGGGGAGCTGTTTTTT	CASSLGGGRLTGELFF
NA	TRBV4-2	NA	TRBJ1-1	TGTGCCAGCAGCCAAGATAGGAGTCCTTCGGCTGAAGCTTTCTTT	CASSQDRSPSAEAFF
NA	TRBV6-5	NA	TRBJ2-7	TGTGCCAGCAGTTATGGGGGACACGAAGAGTGTGAGCAGTACTTC	CASSYGGHEECEQYF
NA	TRBV28	many	TRBJ2-1	TGTGCCAGTACTAGTGCGGGACAATTAAGCTCCTACAATGAGCAGTTCTTC	CASTSAGQLSSYNEQFF
NA	TRBV7-9	once	TRBJ2-1	TGTGCCAGCAGCCTCCTCCGTCCCCACAATGAGCAGTTCTTC	CASSLLRPHNEQFF
TRBD1	TRBV7-6	once	TRBJ2-6	TGTGCCAGCAGCCTCTCGACAGGGGGTATGGCTGGGGCCAACGTCCTGACTTTC	CASSLSTGGMAGANVLTF
NA	TRBV2	NA	TRBJ1-5	TGTGCCAGCAGAGGCAGCAATCAGCCCCAGCATTTT	CASRGSNQPQHF
NA	TRBV5-1	few	TRBJ1-2	TGCGCCAGCAGCTTGGTCAGGGATTATGGCTACACCTTC	CASSLVRDYGYTF
TRBD1	TRBV19	many	TRBJ1-5	TGTGCCAGTAGTATATCGGCCGGGGACAGGGGGTATCAGCCCCAGCATTTT	CASSISAGDRGYQPQHF
TRBD1	TRBV18	once	TRBJ2-3	TGTGCCAGCTCACGAGGACAGGGGACAGATACGCAGTATTTT	CASSRGQGTDTQYF
TRBD2	TRBV7-9	few	TRBJ2-3	TGTGCCAGCAGCGAATACCAGCGGGAGTCTCAGTATTTT	CASSEYQRESQYF
NA	TRBV5-1	NA	TRBJ2-2	TGCGCCAGCAGCTTGGGGCCGGGGGTCGGGGACACCGGGGAGCTGTTTTTT	CASSLGPGVGDTGELFF
NA	TRBV19	NA	TRBJ1-1	TGTGCCAGTAGTATAAGAGGTAGTCCCCCGGAAGCTTTCTTT	CASSIRGSPPEAFF
NA	TRBV6-1	once	TRBJ1-2	TGTGCCAGCAGGAACGAGTACGGCTACACCTTC	CASRNEYGYTF
NA	TRBV5-4	once	TRBJ2-1	TGTGCCAGCAGCACTTATATGGATGAGCAGTTCTTC	CASSTYMDEQFF
NA	TRBV28	NA	TRBJ2-1	TGTGCCAGCCGGGACTCAACCTACAATGAGCAGTTCTTC	CASRDSTYNEQFF
NA	TRBV7-8	NA	TRBJ1-1	TGTGCCAGCAGCTTAGTAGCAGGGGTTGACACTGAAGCTTTCTTT	CASSLVAGVDTEAFF
NA	TRBV2	NA	TRBJ2-5	TGTGCCGGCAGTTACAAAGAGACCCAGTACTTC	CAGSYKETQYF
NA	TRBV2	NA	TRBJ2-1	TGTGCCAGCAGTTTTGTGGGCAATGAGCAGTTCTTC	CASSFVGNEQFF
NA	TRBV6-6	NA	TRBJ1-1	TGTGCCAGCAGCAAAAGGGGTGGGGAGTACACTGAAGCTTTCTTT	CASSKRGGEYTEAFF
NA	TRBV28	NA	TRBJ1-2	TGTGCCAGCACCAAGGACAGCGAGTACTATGGCTACACCTTC	CASTKDSEYYGYTF
TRBD2	TRBV2	NA	TRBJ2-1	TGTGCCAGCAGTGAGCGGGAGATGGGCAATGAGCAGTTCTTC	CASSEREMGNEQFF
TRBD2	TRBV5-1	NA	TRBJ2-3	TGCGCCAGCAGCTTGCCGAGGACTAGCGGGAGGATGGTCTCAGATACGCAGTATTTT	CASSLPRTSGRMVSDTQYF
TRBD1	TRBV27	NA	TRBJ1-2	TGTGCCAGCAGTCCTTATTGGGGGACAGGGTTAGGCTACACCTTC	CASSPYWGTGLGYTF
NA	TRBV6-6	many	TRBJ1-2	TGTGCCAGCAGACGGGACTTCGTCAATTATGGCTACACCTTC	CASRRDFVNYGYTF